The sequence of this T cell receptor beta chain was determined in a study of patients and donors after allogeneic stem cell transplantation (dated by TCRdb to 2019 to 2021). The sample holds a few counts of this clonotype. Its cognate antigen has yet to be identified. Qualities for individual bases were not recorded, and no much larger clone is one base off. Libraries were made using RT-PCR. Sequencer: NextSeq 550. The public reads were run again by TCRdb, first through fastp at Q25 and then through MiXCR, and only productive beta chains were kept. Each entry is one CDR3 protein sequence, shown with its most common DNA and genes. For this sample there are about 960,000 distinct CDR3 sequences; roughly 18% appear just once. The ten largest clones capture 6% of the sample. Sample: blood, either unsorted or a sorted T cell fraction (not recorded which). The receptor comes from a human donor who was either an allogeneic HSCT recipient or a stem cell or donor lymphocyte infusion donor (not recorded which). It is not recorded whose cells these are; they may come from a transplant donor.

The DNA reads TGCGCCAGCAGCTTGGCAGGGGATTATGCTGAAGCTTTCTTT. This gives the protein CASSLAGDYAEAFF. The rearranged chain carries TRBV5-1 and TRBJ1-1; TRBD1 might be the D gene, on 6 matching bases. From cysteine to phenylalanine, the CDR3 is 14 amino acids long. Kept here is only the CDR3 DNA, which spans 42 bases and is read in frame from base 1. V is clipped by 0 bases and J by 6 bases, and the sequence between their germline boundaries is 12 bases long. CDR1 and CDR2 are read off the germline V gene as SGHRS and YFSETQ.